One sample yielded the 26 T cell receptor beta chains listed below, sequenced in a study of shared clonotypes between healthy human individuals. Only in-frame clones appear in the TCRdb table, and some are missing; sequencing was by immunoSEQ multiplex PCR. The sample shows some 2,100,000 clones, 85% to 95% of them seen only once. Positive CCR7 selection of CD45RO-negative cells yielded the naive CD8 cells, and terminally differentiated effector memory CD45RA+ cells were excluded. Sequencing was performed on naive CD8+ T cells from PBMCs. The receptors stem from a man aged 18 to 29 in good health. Some clones in this sample may be carry-over from other donors' samples.

The chain joins TRBV28 to TRBJ2-2; the D gene is possibly TRBD2 (6 bases). V lost 6 bases and J lost 1, with 9 bases in between. The germline V gene encodes CDR1 MDHEN and CDR2 SYDVKM. CDR3 length: 14 residues. CDR3 loop: CASRAGWNTGELFF. The CDR3 DNA sequence: TGTGCCAGCAGGGCGGGGTGGAACACCGGGGAGCTGTTTTTT.

This sequence joins TRBV13 and TRBJ2-1, with 9 bases fitting TRBD2. After removal of 1 base from V and 4 bases from J, the junction contained 17 bases not matched to a gene. The CDR3 extends over 20 amino acids. Germline values: CDR1 PRHDT, CDR2 FYEKMQ (reference sequence). CDR3 sequence reads: CASSLVPGGGNSGSYNEQFF. DNA for the CDR3: TGTGCCAGCAGCTTAGTCCCCGGGGGCGGTAATAGCGGGAGTTACAATGAGCAGTTCTTC.

The chain joins TRBV29-1 to TRBJ2-7; possible D gene TRBD2, 6 bases. V was cut by 1 base and J by 4 bases, with 20 bases left in between. This CDR3 contains 16 residues. Germline values: CDR1 SQVTM, CDR2 ANQGSEA. The CDR3 loop reads CSVEGRSSGKPYEQYF. As DNA, the CDR3 is TGCAGCGTTGAAGGTCGGAGTAGCGGAAAGCCATACGAGCAGTACTTC.

The chain carries TRBV29-1 and TRBJ1-2, with 9 bases identical to TRBD1. The germline CDR1 and CDR2 sequences are SQVTM and ANQGSEA. The ends lost 6 bases at V and 4 bases at J; junction bases unmatched: 3. The CDR3 has 12 amino acids. The CDR3 DNA reads TGCAGCGTCCCACAGGGGGCCTATGGCTACACCTTC. It translates to CSVPQGAYGYTF.

This clone is a singleton in its sample. The same CDR3 also results from other DNA sequences found in this sample. The CDR3: CSVLKGYEQYF. The CDR3 DNA sequence: TGCAGCGTCCTAAAGGGCTACGAGCAGTACTTC. The V and J genes are TRBV29-1 and TRBJ2-7; no clear D gene. This CDR3 contains 11 residues. Germline V gene sequence: CDR1 SQVTM, CDR2 ANQGSEA. The V end was cut by 6 bases, the J end by 3 bases, with 9 bases between.

This rearrangement joins TRBV27 to TRBJ1-5, with no clear D. Germline loops: CDR1 MNHEY, CDR2 SMNVEV (reference sequence). Trimming cost V 6 bases and J 2 bases, with 14 bases left between them. The CDR3 runs to 15 residues. In DNA form, the CDR3 reads TGTGCCAGCAGCGTATCGGGTGCGGGCAATCAGCCCCAGCATTTT. This codes for CASSVSGAGNQPQHF.

The table lists this clone with a count of one. This CDR3 is CATWGSEDMNTEAFF. DNA of the CDR3: TGTGCCACTTGGGGGTCAGAAGACATGAACACTGAAGCTTTCTTT. This rearrangement joins TRBV6-5 to TRBJ1-1; tentatively, D is TRBD1 (5 bases). Germline V gives CDR1 MNHEY, CDR2 SVGAGI. Trimming took off 10 bases at V and 0 bases at J, with 18 bases between the two ends. The CDR3 totals 15 residues.

Comments on this clone: This sample includes further DNA sequences coding for the same CDR3. The chain employs TRBV13 and TRBJ2-5; TRBD1 matches 11 bases. With V trimmed by 0 bases and J by 5 bases, 2 bases remained unmatched. CDR1 and CDR2 from the germline V gene are PRHDT and FYEKMQ (reference sequence). This CDR3 has 15 residues. CDR3 protein: CASSLGDRGRETQYF. The CDR3 DNA reads as TGTGCCAGCAGCTTAGGGGACAGGGGGCGGGAGACCCAGTACTTC. The whole variable domain, remainder taken from reference TRBV13 and TRBJ2-5, is AAGVIQSPRHLIKEKRETATLKCYPIPRHDTVYWYQQGPGQDPQFLISFYEKMQSDKGSIPDRFSAQQFSDYHSELNMSSLELGDSALYFCASSLGDRGRETQYFGPGTRLLVL.

On this clone: Other DNA sequences from this sample encode an identical CDR3 as well. The rearrangement links TRBV9 to TRBJ2-7; 7 bases are shared with TRBD2. The CDR3 length is 14 residues. After removal of 4 bases from V and 2 bases from J, the junction contained 6 bases not matched to a gene. Germline CDR1 SGDLS, CDR2 YYNGEE. The DNA for the CDR3 is TGTGCCAGCAGCCCTGGGGGAGGGCCCTACGAGCAGTACTTC. Its protein is CASSPGGGPYEQYF. The full variable domain, completed using reference TRBV9 and TRBJ2-7, is DSGVTQTPKHLITATGQRVTLRCSPRSGDLSVYWYQQSLDQGLQFLIQYYNGEERAKGNILERFSAQQFPDLHSELNLSSLELGDSALYFCASSPGGGPYEQYFGPGTRLTVT.

V and J are TRBV9 and TRBJ1-5; no clear D gene. Germline CDR1 is SGDLS and CDR2 is YYNGEE. Between the trimmed V and J ends, which lost 0 bases and 0 bases, there was a span of 13 bases. The CDR3 has 17 residues. The CDR3 is CASSVDQIPYSNQPQHF. DNA for the CDR3: TGTGCCAGCAGCGTAGATCAGATCCCCTATAGCAATCAGCCCCAGCATTTT.

This clone is a singleton in its sample. The chain couples TRBV5-6 to TRBJ2-5; 14 bases line up with TRBD2. The CDR3 contains 19 residues. V lost 3 bases, J lost 4 bases, and 14 bases stayed unmatched. Germline values: CDR1 SGHDT, CDR2 YYEEEE. The CDR3, as DNA: TGTGCCAGCAGCTCCTGGGGACTAGCGGGAGTGGGCCCGGGAGAGACCCAGTACTTC. Translated, it gives CASSSWGLAGVGPGETQYF.

The gene calls are TRBV5-6 and TRBJ2-7; D uncertain. This CDR3 is built from 14 residues. Germline V gene data show CDR1 as SGHDT and CDR2 as YYEEEE. Trimming cost V 2 bases and J 5 bases, with 14 bases left between them. The CDR3 loop is CASSFGSSHHEQYF. The CDR3 DNA is TGTGCCAGCAGCTTCGGGTCATCCCACCACGAGCAGTACTTC. Full variable domain (missing parts from reference TRBV5-6 and TRBJ2-7): DAGVTQSPTHLIKTRGQQVTLRCSPKSGHDTVSWYQQALGQGPQFIFQYYEEEERQRGNFPDRFSGHQFPNYSSELNVNALLLGDSALYLCASSFGSSHHEQYFGPGTRLTVT.

The genes are TRBV19 and TRBJ2-7, with TRBD1 matching over 8 bases. The ends lost 5 bases at V and 6 bases at J; junction bases unmatched: 12. CDR1 and CDR2 (germline): LNHDA, SQIVND (reference sequence). The CDR3 is 15 amino acids. CDR3 coding DNA: TGTGCCAGTAGTCCCCAAGGACAGGGTTTCGTCGAGCAGTACTTC. This gives the protein CASSPQGQGFVEQYF.

The chain employs TRBV7-9 and TRBJ1-1; 7 bases fit TRBD1. Germline CDR1 SEHNR, CDR2 FQNEAQ (reference sequence). Trimming at V came to 5 bases and at J to 10 bases, leaving 10 bases not matched to a gene. The CDR3 sequence is 13 residues long. CDR3 amino acids: CASSEPGQFVAFF. CDR3 nucleotides: TGTGCCAGCAGCGAGCCGGGACAGTTCGTAGCTTTCTTT.

The V and J genes are TRBV9 and TRBJ2-2, with D possibly being TRBD2 (6 bases). The CDR3 runs to 15 residues. In germline, CDR1 is SGDLS, CDR2 YYNGEE. V was trimmed by 3 bases and J by 4 bases, leaving 13 bases between them. The CDR3 loop reads CASSEAMGGTGELFF. DNA of the CDR3: TGTGCCAGCAGCGAAGCCATGGGAGGCACCGGGGAGCTGTTTTTT.

The sample holds a few counts of this clone. J is TRBJ1-5 and V is TRBV5-5; D is ambiguous. Deletions cut 0 bases from V and 9 bases from J, with 7 bases between. This CDR3 contains 12 residues. In germline, CDR1 is SGHKS, CDR2 YYEKEE (reference sequence). In nucleotides, the CDR3 is TGTGCCAGCAGCTTGGAACGAGGGCCCCAGCATTTT. Translating it yields CASSLERGPQHF. Complete variable domain (other parts from reference TRBV5-5 and TRBJ1-5): DAGVTQSPTHLIKTRGQQVTLRCSPISGHKSVSWYQQVLGQGPQFIFQYYEKEERGRGNFPDRFSARQFPNYSSELNVNALLLGDSALYLCASSLERGPQHFGDGTRLSIL.

This sequence joins TRBV7-9 and TRBJ1-1; no clear D. The CDR3 sequence is 12 residues long. The germline V gene encodes CDR1 SEHNR and CDR2 FQNEAQ (reference sequence). V was cut by 2 bases and J by 6 bases, with 7 bases left in between. CDR3 in amino acids: CASSLPGAEAFF. Written as DNA, the CDR3 is TGTGCCAGCAGCTTACCAGGAGCTGAAGCTTTCTTT.

The chain carries TRBV9 and TRBJ2-7; D unclear. The germline V gene encodes CDR1 SGDLS and CDR2 YYNGEE. The germline V and J ends were trimmed by 0 bases and 2 bases, with 12 bases remaining between them. This CDR3 comprises 15 residues. The CDR3 is CASSVADGATYEQYF. For the CDR3, the DNA is TGTGCCAGCAGCGTAGCCGACGGAGCGACCTACGAGCAGTACTTC.

In this sample, this clone turned up once. The chain is built from TRBV9 and TRBJ1-2, with D possibly matching TRBD1 (5 bases). Germline loops: CDR1 SGDLS, CDR2 YYNGEE. V lost 5 bases to trimming and J lost 7 bases, with 18 bases between them. CDR3 length: 14 residues. DNA of the CDR3: TGTGCCAGCAGAGCAGGCACGGGGGACCCTGGCTACACCTTC. It yields the protein CASRAGTGDPGYTF.

The V call is TRBV30, the J call TRBJ2-2, with unresolved D. Germline lookup yields CDR1 GTSNPN and CDR2 SVGIG (reference sequence). V was pared by 0 bases and J by 7 bases, with 9 bases between. This CDR3 region has 13 residues. CDR3 sequence: CAWSVGWGGELFF. CDR3 in DNA: TGTGCCTGGAGTGTTGGGTGGGGCGGGGAGCTGTTTTTT.

The chain joins TRBV13 to TRBJ2-4, with a possible D match to TRBD1 (5 bases). Germline V CDR1 and CDR2: PRHDT, FYEKMQ (reference sequence). Trimming shortened V by 7 bases and J by 3 bases, and 10 bases separated the two germline ends. The CDR3 is 13 amino acids. The CDR3, as DNA: TGTGCCAGCACGAGTAGGGGCAAAAACATTCAGTACTTC. As protein: CASTSRGKNIQYF.

The rearrangement joins TRBV18 to TRBJ2-4; 10 nucleotides match TRBD2. The V segment lost 6 bases and the J segment 1 base; nucleotides outside the gene matches: 12. The V gene's germline CDR1 is KGHSH and CDR2 LQKENI. The CDR3 extends over 18 amino acids. Here the CDR3 DNA reads TGTGCCAGCTCCCCCAGACAAGCGGGAGGGCCGGCCAAAAACATTCAGTACTTC. It encodes CASSPRQAGGPAKNIQYF.

The V call is TRBV28, the J call TRBJ1-5; D gene unclear. Germline lookup yields CDR1 MDHEN and CDR2 SYDVKM. The CDR3 is made up of 16 amino acids. The V end was cut by 6 bases, the J end by 2 bases, with 17 bases between. The CDR3 coding sequence is TGTGCCAGCAGACCTCGACGGGGAAAGGGCAATCAGCCCCAGCATTTT. Translated, it gives CASRPRRGKGNQPQHF.

This chain joins TRBV5-1 and TRBJ2-1; a weak D match, TRBD2 (5 bases). V lost 1 base and J 0 bases, leaving 14 bases between the germline ends. Germline V gives CDR1 SGHRS, CDR2 YFSETQ. This CDR3 spans 17 amino acids. CDR3 DNA: TGCGCCAGCAGCTTGAAAGGCGGGCCGAGCTCCTACAATGAGCAGTTCTTC. Translation gives CASSLKGGPSSYNEQFF.

This chain uses TRBV27 with TRBJ2-7, with a weak D call TRBD2 (5 bases). The CDR3 has 15 residues. The germline V gene has CDR1 MNHEY and CDR2 SMNVEV (reference sequence). The germline V and J ends were trimmed by 5 bases and 5 bases, with 19 bases remaining between them. CDR3 DNA sequence: TGTGCCAGCAGTGATCGGGATCCCAATCTCCACGAGCAGTACTTC. Amino acids: CASSDRDPNLHEQYF.

The rearrangement links TRBV4-3 to TRBJ2-7; tentatively, D is TRBD1 (5 bases). The CDR3 sequence is 16 residues long. Trimming pared 6 bases from V and 2 bases from J, leaving 20 bases between. Germline CDR1 and CDR2: LGHNA and YSLEER. The CDR3 spells CASSHTKGHQAYEQYF. CDR3 coding DNA: TGCGCCAGCAGTCATACGAAAGGACACCAAGCCTACGAGCAGTACTTC.